The present entry profiles one T cell receptor beta chain with its context. Its recognized antigen is unknown. No base quality values were provided; no much bigger clone lies one nucleotide off. These data come from a study of blood T cell repertoires in COVID-19 (dated by TCRdb to about 2020). Regarding the study in general: Samples from collaborators originated in the United States, Italy and Spain and spanned both the acute and convalescent phases of COVID-19. The material from the prospective study consisted of cDNA or gDNA derived from T cells, B-cell-depleted T cells, or PBMCs. Deeply sampled blood TCRbeta repertoires from subjects exposed to, actively infected with, or recovered from COVID-19 were included in the dataset. The repertoires were made available in a free public database intended to serve as a resource for research on the immune response to SARS-CoV-2. The samples were drawn from two sources: the first 160 participants of the ongoing ImmuneRACE study, and 1,000 to 1,500 subjects contributed by 6 global collaborators. A de-identified subject ID, COVID-19 status, age in years and sex were almost always included in the sample metadata. Where HLA class I and class II types were available, the types were taken from metadata supplied by the sample provider, not from assay-based typing. Overall results and qualifications from the work: How much clinical and demographic metadata was included differed by source and by participant, and the metadata was provided uncurated.

In Seattle, one collaborating source enrolled patients while the infection was active and tracked those patients longitudinally over the course of disease. The collaborating institutions used their own protocols to collect whole blood in K2EDTA tubes. For TCRbeta analysis, collaborator samples were shipped as frozen whole blood, as isolated PBMCs, or as DNA extracted from either sample type. CDR1 SGDLS and CDR2 YYNGEE were looked up in the germline V gene. The junction carries 12 bases between V and J, which are trimmed by 0 bases and 5 bases respectively. The CDR3 has 15 amino acids, counting the end cysteine and phenylalanine. This entry keeps only the CDR3 DNA: 45 bases, framed from base 1. TCRbeta CDR3 regions were amplified from genomic DNA using the immunoSEQ Assay, a bias-controlled multiplex PCR. As for how the authors treated the data: Within the assay, amplification of reference gene primers was used to estimate how many nucleated cells each sample contained. To quantify the absolute abundance of each unique TCRbeta CDR3 rearrangement, sequence reads were collapsed and filtered. Productive Simpson clonality was computed per sample as the square root of Simpson's diversity index over productive rearrangements. TCRdb holds this immuneACCESS table with in-frame rearrangements only. Some clones are missing; in checked studies, unresolved V genes explain under half, and the rest has no known cause. V and J calls plus clone size are reproduced from that table; the DNA served to infer D and trimming. This sample is represented by about 310,000 clones; roughly 90% of them were singletons. Around 1% of the sample rests with the top ten.

The TCR originated in a woman in her 40s with COVID-19, enrolled during active disease. Material: peripheral blood. The rearrangement combines TRBV9 with TRBJ1-5; the D gene assignment is ambiguous. The sequence in DNA is TGTGCCAGCAGCGTAGGAGAGGGCTACCATCAGCCCCAGCATTTT. Its coded protein is CASSVGEGYHQPQHF.